One sample yielded the 10 T cell receptor beta chains listed below, sequenced in a study of CD4+ T cells in melanoma. Using immunoSEQ multiplex PCR, the repertoire was profiled, and TCRdb retains in-frame clones only, with some absent. This sample carries about 15,000 clones, 62% of them seen once, and the ten largest clones take approximately 15%. Sample: cells from a culture (not recorded whether cultured in vitro). The receptors here all came from a human donor with melanoma.

CDR3 nucleotide sequence: TGTGCCAGTGGACTGGAGCCACGGAGCACTGAAGCTTTCTTT. Encoded protein: CASGLEPRSTEAFF. This rearrangement joins TRBV6-1 to TRBJ1-1, with D hard to call. The germline CDR1 and CDR2 sequences are MNHNS and SASEGT. This CDR3 region has 14 residues. With 9 bases removed from V and 4 bases from J, the gap between germline ends came to 18 bases.

J is TRBJ1-1 and V is TRBV6-5; TRBD1 matches at 7 bases. V lost 3 bases, J lost 6 bases, and 4 bases stayed unmatched. Germline CDR1 reads MNHEY; CDR2 reads SVGAGI. The CDR3 sequence is 13 residues long. CDR3 DNA sequence: TGTGCCAGCAGTTATGACAGGGCCGCTGAAGCTTTCTTT. This codes for CASSYDRAAEAFF.

The chain employs TRBV5-6 and TRBJ2-6; TRBD1 matches at 7 bases. The CDR3 covers 16 residues. Germline CDR1 reads SGHDT; CDR2 reads YYEEEE. V shed 7 bases and J 0 bases; nucleotides not matched to a gene: 7. CDR3 sequence reads: CASRTGVDSGANVLTF. As DNA, the CDR3 is TGTGCCAGCCGGACAGGCGTAGACTCTGGGGCCAACGTCCTGACTTTC.

V gene TRBV2 combines with J gene TRBJ2-7; TRBD1 might be the D (6 bases). Per the germline V gene, CDR1 is SNHLY and CDR2 is FYNNEI. This CDR3 is built from 13 residues. The V gene lost 4 bases and the J gene lost 6 bases, with 13 bases spanning the gap. For the CDR3, the DNA is TGTGCCAGCAGTGTCTCTGAGGGGGTCGAGCAGTACTTC. It encodes CASSVSEGVEQYF.

The V and J genes are TRBV11-3 and TRBJ1-1; TRBD1 matches at 7 bases. Looked up from germline, CDR1 is SGHNT and CDR2 is YENEEA. With V trimmed by 5 bases and J by 1 base, 4 bases remained unmatched. There are 14 residues in the CDR3. CDR3 protein: CASSLQGGNTEAFF. The CDR3 region has the DNA TGTGCCAGCAGCCTCCAGGGGGGGAACACTGAAGCTTTCTTT. Variable domain in full (rest from reference TRBV11-3 and TRBJ1-1): EAGVVQSPRYKIIEKKQPVAFWCNPISGHNTLYWYLQNLGQGPELLIRYENEEAVDDSQLPKDRFSAERLKGVDSTLKIQPAELGDSAVYLCASSLQGGNTEAFFGQGTRLTVV.

The chain couples TRBV11-2 to TRBJ1-6; TRBD1 aligns across 11 bases. CDR3 length: 16 residues. Germline trimming cut 5 bases from V and 9 bases from J; bases unmatched to any gene: 9. The germline gives CDR1 SGHAT, CDR2 FQNNGV. CDR3 sequence: CASSTDRGRIGSPLHF. CDR3 DNA: TGTGCCAGCAGCACGGACAGGGGGCGAATAGGTTCACCCCTCCACTTT. Complete variable domain (other parts from reference TRBV11-2 and TRBJ1-6): EAGVAQSPRYKIIEKRQSVAFWCNPISGHATLYWYQQILGQGPKLLIQFQNNGVVDDSQLPKDRFSAERLKGVDSTLKIQPAKLEDSAVYLCASSTDRGRIGSPLHFGNGTRLTVT.

The V gene is TRBV5-6, the J gene TRBJ2-5; 9 nucleotides line up with TRBD1. CDR3 size: 14 residues. The junction had 7 bases not matched to a gene; V was cut back by 4 bases and J by 6 bases. Germline V gives CDR1 SGHDT, CDR2 YYEEEE. Here the CDR3 reads CASSPDRGRQTQYF. In DNA form, the CDR3 reads TGTGCCAGCAGCCCGGACAGGGGTAGACAGACCCAGTACTTC.

The chain uses TRBV30 and TRBJ1-1; D not resolved. Germline V gives CDR1 GTSNPN, CDR2 SVGIG (reference sequence). Trimming took off 1 base at V and 2 bases at J, with 14 bases between the two ends. The CDR3 extends over 15 amino acids. DNA of the CDR3: TGTGCCTGGAGTGGTCAAAAGGGAAGTAACACTGAAGCTTTCTTT. It yields the protein CAWSGQKGSNTEAFF.

The chain carries TRBV11-2 and TRBJ2-7, with 7 bases identical to TRBD1. After removal of 5 bases from V and 2 bases from J, the junction contained 18 bases not matched to a gene. CDR3 size: 18 residues. The germline CDR1 and CDR2 sequences are SGHAT and FQNNGV. CDR3 nucleotides: TGTGCCAGCAGCCGAAACACAGGGGCCAGTTGGGTGGCCTACGAGCAGTACTTC. Encoded protein: CASSRNTGASWVAYEQYF.

The V and J genes are TRBV30 and TRBJ1-2; the match to TRBD1 covers 7 bases. With V trimmed by 2 bases and J by 6 bases, 18 bases remained unmatched. Germline CDR1 is GTSNPN and CDR2 is SVGIG (reference sequence). The CDR3 has 17 amino acids. CDR3 protein: CAWSPRRRVQGNHGYTF. The CDR3, as DNA: TGTGCCTGGAGTCCCCGGCGTCGGGTACAGGGGAACCATGGCTACACCTTC.